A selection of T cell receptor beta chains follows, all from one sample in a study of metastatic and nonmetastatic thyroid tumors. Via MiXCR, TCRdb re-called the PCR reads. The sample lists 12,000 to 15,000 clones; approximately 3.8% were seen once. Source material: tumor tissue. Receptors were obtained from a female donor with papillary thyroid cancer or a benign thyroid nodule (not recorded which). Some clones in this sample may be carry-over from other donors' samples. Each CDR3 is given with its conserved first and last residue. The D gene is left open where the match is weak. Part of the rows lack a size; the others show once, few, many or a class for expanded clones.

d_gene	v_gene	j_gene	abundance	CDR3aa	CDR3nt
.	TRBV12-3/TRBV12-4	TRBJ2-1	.	CASSLRPYNEQFF	TGTGCCAGCAGTTTACGGCCCTACAATGAGCAGTTCTTC
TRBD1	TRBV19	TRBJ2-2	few	CASRGTGIRGELFF	TGTGCCAGTAGGGGGACAGGAATAAGGGGGGAGCTGTTTTTT
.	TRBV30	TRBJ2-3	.	CAWSVKTDTQYF	TGTGCCTGGAGTGTAAAAACAGATACGCAGTATTTT
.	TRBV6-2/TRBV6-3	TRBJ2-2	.	CASSYSSYPNTGELFF	TGTGCCAGCAGTTACTCGAGTTATCCGAACACCGGGGAGCTGTTTTTT
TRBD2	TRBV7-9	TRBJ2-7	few	CASSFLDGRASYEQYF	TGTGCCAGCAGCTTTTTGGACGGGAGGGCCTCCTACGAGCAGTACTTC
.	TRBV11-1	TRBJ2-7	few	CASSFEGHAYEQYF	TGTGCCAGCAGCTTTGAGGGACATGCCTACGAGCAGTACTTC
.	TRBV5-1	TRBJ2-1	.	CASSLEAVYNEQFF	TGCGCCAGCAGCTTGGAAGCCGTCTACAATGAGCAGTTCTTC
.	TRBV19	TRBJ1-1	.	CASSNRQNTEAFF	TGTGCCAGTAGTAATCGACAGAACACTGAAGCTTTCTTT
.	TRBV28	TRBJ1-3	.	CASSFGGFTGNTIYF	TGTGCCAGCAGTTTTGGGGGATTTACTGGAAACACCATATATTTT
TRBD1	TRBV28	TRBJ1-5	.	CASSPRDRGGNQPQHF	TGTGCCAGCAGTCCCCGGGACAGGGGGGGCAATCAGCCCCAGCATTTT
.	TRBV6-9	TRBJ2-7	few	CASSYWGNQDEQYF	TGTGCCAGCAGTTATTGGGGGAATCAGGACGAGCAGTACTTC
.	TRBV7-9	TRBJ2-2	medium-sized	CASSPVIPKRITGELFF	TGTGCCAGCAGCCCAGTTATCCCGAAGCGGATCACCGGGGAGCTGTTTTTT
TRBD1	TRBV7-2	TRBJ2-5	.	CASSFRGRDRVGKIQYF	TGTGCCAGCAGCTTCCGGGGTAGGGACAGGGTAGGAAAGATCCAGTACTTC
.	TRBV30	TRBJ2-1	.	CAWSQQDPTYNEQFF	TGTGCCTGGAGTCAGCAGGACCCAACCTACAATGAGCAGTTCTTC
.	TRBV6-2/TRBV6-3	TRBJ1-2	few	CASSFTVTENYGYTF	TGTGCCAGCAGTTTTACCGTTACAGAGAACTATGGCTACACCTTC
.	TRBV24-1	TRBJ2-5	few	CATSDGSRETQYF	TGTGCCACCAGTGATGGGAGTAGGGAGACCCAGTACTTC
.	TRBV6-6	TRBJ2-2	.	CASRYSLTASTGELFF	TGTGCCAGCCGTTACTCACTTACAGCTTCCACCGGGGAGCTGTTTTTT
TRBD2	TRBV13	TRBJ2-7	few	CASSHAGTSGRSSYEQYF	TGTGCCAGCAGCCACGCCGGGACTAGCGGGAGGTCTTCCTACGAGCAGTACTTC
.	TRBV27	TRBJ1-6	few	CASRSGPVLPLHF	TGTGCCAGCAGATCCGGACCCGTTTTGCCCCTCCACTTT
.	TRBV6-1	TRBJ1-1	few	CASRPSVWTEAFF	TGTGCCAGCAGGCCGTCCGTTTGGACTGAAGCTTTCTTT
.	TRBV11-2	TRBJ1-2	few	CASSLVGFYGYTF	TGTGCCAGCAGCTTAGTAGGGTTTTATGGCTACACCTTC